These 14 T cell receptor beta chains came from one sample sequenced in a study of identical twins. TCRdb processed the 5' RACE reads anew with MiXCR; each CDR3 protein has one entry. Here the sample spans roughly 710,000 distinct CDR3 sequences, less than 7% being singletons. Sequenced input: naive T cells sorted from blood. These receptors all come from a man aged 18 to 29 in good health.

This clonotype appeared many times. The chain carries TRBV7-2 and TRBJ2-3; no definite D call. Trimming pared 1 base from V and 2 bases from J, leaving 7 bases between. This CDR3 is 14 amino acids long. The germline V gene has CDR1 SGHTA and CDR2 FQGNSA. The CDR3 is CASSLGFFTDTQYF. As DNA, the CDR3 is TGTGCCAGCAGCTTAGGTTTCTTCACAGATACGCAGTATTTT.

This clonotype was recorded at least ten times. CDR3 loop: CSARLWEAGNTIYF. The CDR3, as DNA: TGCAGTGCTAGATTATGGGAAGCTGGAAACACCATATATTTT. The chain employs TRBV20-1 and TRBJ1-3, with D hard to call. The V end was cut by 2 bases, the J end by 2 bases, with 10 bases between. Germline loops: CDR1 DFQATT, CDR2 SNEGSKA (reference sequence). The CDR3 is 14 residues long.

This clonotype was detected many times. The rearrangement uses TRBV29-1 and TRBJ2-7; D is possibly TRBD1 (6 bases). V was shortened by 6 bases and J by 5 bases, with 14 bases between the two germline ends. CDR3 size: 12 residues. The germline gives CDR1 SQVTM, CDR2 ANQGSEA. The CDR3 nucleotides are TGCAGCGTGAACAGGGCTGCGGACGAGCAGTACTTC. Amino acid sequence: CSVNRAADEQYF.

This clonotype has ten or more counts. This sequence joins TRBV6-5 and TRBJ1-4; D unresolved. The germline V gene has CDR1 MNHEY and CDR2 SVGAGI. V was cut by 4 bases and J by 5 bases, with 5 bases left in between. This CDR3 region has 12 residues. CDR3 amino acids: CASSSQNEKLFF. The CDR3 DNA reads as TGTGCCAGCAGTTCCCAAAATGAAAAACTGTTTTTT.

This clonotype was recorded many times. The chain recombines TRBV6-5 with TRBJ1-1; D is uncertain. V lost 4 bases and J lost 8, with 8 bases in between. The CDR3 runs to 11 residues. Germline-derived CDR1 and CDR2 are MNHEY and SVGAGI. The CDR3 loop is CASSLLGEAFF. The DNA for the CDR3 is TGTGCCAGCAGTTTATTAGGGGAAGCTTTCTTT.

Many counts were recorded for this clonotype. V usage is TRBV20-1 and J usage is TRBJ2-1; 10 bases align to TRBD2. V dropped 3 bases and J dropped 12; count of bases not matched to a gene: 14. Germline V CDR1 and CDR2: DFQATT, SNEGSKA (reference sequence). The length of the CDR3 is 15 residues. The CDR3 spells CSASRVSGRAYGQFF. The CDR3 nucleotides read TGCAGTGCTAGCCGGGTCAGCGGGAGGGCCTACGGGCAGTTCTTC.

This clonotype came up many times. The chain links TRBV12-3 or TRBV12-4 to TRBJ1-5; D not certain. Trimming took off 5 bases at V and 1 base at J, with 12 bases between the two ends. This CDR3 region has 15 residues. The CDR3 sequence: CASSQAPVSNQPQHF. The DNA of the CDR3 is TGTGCCAGCAGTCAGGCCCCTGTCAGCAATCAGCCCCAGCATTTT.

This clonotype was counted at least ten times. V usage is TRBV20-1 and J usage is TRBJ1-1; 9 nucleotides line up with TRBD1. The V segment lost 5 bases and the J segment 1 base; nucleotides outside the gene matches: 2. In germline, CDR1 is DFQATT, CDR2 SNEGSKA (reference sequence). The CDR3 extends over 13 amino acids. The CDR3 DNA sequence: TGCAGTGCTTCACAGGGGGCGAACACTGAAGCTTTCTTT. Translation gives CSASQGANTEAFF.

This clonotype was recorded at least ten times. This chain uses TRBV5-1 with TRBJ2-1; no definite D call. V was shortened by 4 bases and J by 0 bases, with 14 bases between the two germline ends. Per the germline V gene, CDR1 is SGHRS and CDR2 is YFSETQ. CDR3 length: 16 residues. CDR3 coding DNA: TGCGCCAGCAGCATCCTCACCGCGAGCTCCTACAATGAGCAGTTCTTC. It translates to CASSILTASSYNEQFF.

This clonotype appeared many times. J is TRBJ1-5 and V is TRBV12-3 or TRBV12-4, with D perhaps matching TRBD1 (5 bases). CDR3 size: 15 residues. The V end lost 0 bases, the J end lost 8 bases, and 14 bases lay between the germline ends. CDR3 sequence (DNA): TGTGCCAGCAGTTTAGCATCACTCGAAGGGGAGCCCCAGCATTTT. Residues: CASSLASLEGEPQHF.

This clonotype was recorded a few times. V is TRBV27 and J is TRBJ2-3; D is unclear. The CDR3 covers 15 residues. Germline V lookup: CDR1 MNHEY, CDR2 SMNVEV (reference sequence). V lost 8 bases, J lost 0 bases, and 15 bases lay in between. As DNA, the CDR3 is TGTGCCAGCTCAACCCCCCTTTCTAGCACAGATACGCAGTATTTT. This encodes CASSTPLSSTDTQYF.

This clonotype was counted between two and nine times. J is TRBJ2-7 and V is TRBV7-2; D is undetermined. Germline CDR1 is SGHTA and CDR2 is FQGNSA. V lost 5 bases to trimming and J lost 2 bases, with 7 bases between them. This CDR3 region has 12 residues. DNA of the CDR3: TGTGCCAGCAGCACCATAGCCTACGAGCAGTACTTC. Translation: CASSTIAYEQYF.

V gene TRBV25-1 combines with J gene TRBJ1-4, with 8 bases lining up with TRBD1. The CDR3 is made up of 16 amino acids. J was trimmed by 5 bases and V by 7 bases; bases with no gene match: 12. Germline CDR1 and CDR2: MGHDK and SYGVNS. In DNA, the CDR3 is TGTGCCAGCATCTTACCCTCGACAGGGGAAAATGAAAAACTGTTTTTT. Its translation: CASILPSTGENEKLFF.

As for this clonotype: A clone one base away is much larger, so this may be a read error. The chain links TRBV24-1 to TRBJ2-2; TRBD1 or TRBD2 may be the D gene (5 bases each). The germline CDR1 and CDR2 sequences are KGHDR and SFDVKD. CDR3 length: 16 residues. The CDR3 DNA follows: TGTGCCACCTGTGATTTAGGGACGATGAACACCGGGGAGCTGTTTTTT. This encodes CATCDLGTMNTGELFF.